The entry that follows covers one T cell receptor beta chain sequence. This receptor's antigen is unknown. Nothing much larger sits one base from this clone, and base qualities are not available. Each collaborating institution followed its own protocols to collect whole blood in K2EDTA tubes. For TCRbeta analysis, collaborators shipped samples as frozen whole blood, isolated PBMCs, or DNA extracted from either of those sample types. The germline V gene (reference sequence) yields MNHEY for CDR1 and SMNVEV for CDR2. The CDR3 covers 14 residues, taking in both the cysteine and the phenylalanine. The sequence is cut down to CDR3 DNA, 42 bases in frame from base 1. After removal of 4 bases from V and 3 bases from J, the junction retains 3 bases not matched to a gene. The immunoSEQ Assay, a bias-controlled multiplex PCR, was used to amplify TCRbeta CDR3 regions from genomic DNA. Under the source paper's analysis protocol: The number of nucleated cells in each sample was estimated by amplification of reference gene primers within the assay. To quantify the absolute abundance of each unique TCRbeta CDR3 rearrangement, sequence reads were collapsed and filtered. Productive Simpson clonality was computed per sample as the square root of Simpson's diversity index over productive rearrangements. The source is immuneACCESS, and TCRdb retained only in-frame sequences with V and J called. Part of the clones is not carried over; for the studies checked, unresolved V genes explain less than half of this, and the remainder is unexplained. The V and J calls and clone size come from that table; D and trimming were worked out from the DNA. This sample has under 200,000 clones in its table, and roughly 84% of those were observed once. The top ten hold less than 2% of the sample.

The data stem from a study of blood T cell repertoires in COVID-19 (dated by TCRdb to about 2020). Some background on the complete study: Samples covering the acute and convalescent phases of COVID-19 were provided by collaborators in the United States, Italy and Spain. The prospective study material was composed of cDNA or gDNA derived from T cells, B-cell-depleted T cells, or PBMCs. Deeply sampled blood TCRbeta repertoires from subjects exposed to, actively infected with, or recovered from COVID-19 were included in the dataset. The repertoires were made available in a free public database intended to serve as a resource for research on the immune response to SARS-CoV-2. The samples were drawn from two sources: the first 160 participants of the ongoing ImmuneRACE study, and fewer than 1,500 subjects contributed by 6 global collaborators. A de-identified subject ID, COVID-19 status, age in years and sex were almost always included in the sample metadata. HLA class I and class II types, where available, came from metadata supplied by the sample provider rather than from assay-based typing. Points the paper makes about the study in general: The quantity of clinical and demographic metadata differed by source and by participant and was supplied without curation.

The TCR sequence derives from a human donor in a cohort sampled during active COVID-19. The rearrangement joined TRBV27 to TRBJ1-2, with 9 middle bases fitting TRBD1. Sequenced sample: peripheral blood. The DNA sequence reads TGTGCCAGCAGTTCGGGACAGGGTTACTATGGCTACACCTTC. The encoded protein is CASSSGQGYYGYTF.